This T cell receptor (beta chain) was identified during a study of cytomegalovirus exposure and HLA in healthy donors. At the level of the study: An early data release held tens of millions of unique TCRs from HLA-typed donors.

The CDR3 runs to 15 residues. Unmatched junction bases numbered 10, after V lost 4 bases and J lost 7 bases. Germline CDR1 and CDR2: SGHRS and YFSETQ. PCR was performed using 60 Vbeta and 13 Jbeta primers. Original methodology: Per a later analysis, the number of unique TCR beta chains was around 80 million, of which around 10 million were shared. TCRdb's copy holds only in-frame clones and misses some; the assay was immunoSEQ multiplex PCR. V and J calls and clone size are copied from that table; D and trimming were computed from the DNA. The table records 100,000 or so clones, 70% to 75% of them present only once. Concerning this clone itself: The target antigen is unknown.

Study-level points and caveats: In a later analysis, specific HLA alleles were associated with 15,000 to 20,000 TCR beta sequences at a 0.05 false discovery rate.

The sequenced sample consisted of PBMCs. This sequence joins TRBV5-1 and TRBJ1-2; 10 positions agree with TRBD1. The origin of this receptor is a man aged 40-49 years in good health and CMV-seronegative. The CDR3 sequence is CASSASTGTGVGYTF. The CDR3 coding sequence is TGCGCCAGCAGCGCCAGCACCGGGACAGGGGTTGGCTACACCTTC.